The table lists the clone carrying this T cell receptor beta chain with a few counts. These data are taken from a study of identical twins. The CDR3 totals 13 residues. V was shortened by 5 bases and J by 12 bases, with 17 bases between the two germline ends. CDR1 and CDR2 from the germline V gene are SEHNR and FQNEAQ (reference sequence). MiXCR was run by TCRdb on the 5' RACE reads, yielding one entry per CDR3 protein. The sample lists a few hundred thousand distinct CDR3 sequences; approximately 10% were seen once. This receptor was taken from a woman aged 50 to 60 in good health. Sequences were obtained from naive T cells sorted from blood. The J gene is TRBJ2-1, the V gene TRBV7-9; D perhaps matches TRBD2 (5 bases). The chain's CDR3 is CASSLEDWTWQFF. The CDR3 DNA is TGTGCCAGCAGCCTCGAGGACTGGACGTGGCAGTTCTTC.